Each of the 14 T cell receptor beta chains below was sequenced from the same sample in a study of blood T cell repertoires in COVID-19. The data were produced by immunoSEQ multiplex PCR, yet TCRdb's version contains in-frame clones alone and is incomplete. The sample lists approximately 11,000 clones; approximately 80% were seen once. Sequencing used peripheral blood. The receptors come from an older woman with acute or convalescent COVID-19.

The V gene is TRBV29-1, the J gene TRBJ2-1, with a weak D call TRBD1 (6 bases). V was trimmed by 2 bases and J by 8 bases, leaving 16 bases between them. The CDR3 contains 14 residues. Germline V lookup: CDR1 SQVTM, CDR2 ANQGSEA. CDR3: CSVERQGFVDEQFF. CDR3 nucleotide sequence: TGCAGCGTTGAACGGCAGGGGTTTGTCGATGAGCAGTTCTTC.

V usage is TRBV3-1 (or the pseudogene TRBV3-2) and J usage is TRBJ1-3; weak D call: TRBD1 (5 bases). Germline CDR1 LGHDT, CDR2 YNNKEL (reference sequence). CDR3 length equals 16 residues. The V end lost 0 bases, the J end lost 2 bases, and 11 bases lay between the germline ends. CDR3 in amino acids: CASSQDSVGPGNTIYF. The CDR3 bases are TGTGCCAGCAGCCAAGATTCAGTGGGGCCTGGAAACACCATATATTTT.

CDR3 DNA: TGTGCCATACTAAAATCGGCAGGGGTGAAGGAAAAACTGTTTTTT. As protein: CAILKSAGVKEKLFF. J is TRBJ1-4 and V is TRBV2; weak D call: TRBD1 (6 bases). V lost 10 bases, J lost 8 bases, and 23 bases lay in between. This CDR3 region has 15 residues. Germline V gives CDR1 SNHLY, CDR2 FYNNEI. Looking up the rest from reference TRBV2 and TRBJ1-4 gives the full variable domain: EPEVTQTPSHQVTQMGQEVILRCVPISNHLYFYWYRQILGQKVEFLVSFYNNEISEKSEIFDDQFSVERPDGSNFTLKIRSTKLEDSAMYFCAILKSAGVKEKLFFGSGTQLSVL.

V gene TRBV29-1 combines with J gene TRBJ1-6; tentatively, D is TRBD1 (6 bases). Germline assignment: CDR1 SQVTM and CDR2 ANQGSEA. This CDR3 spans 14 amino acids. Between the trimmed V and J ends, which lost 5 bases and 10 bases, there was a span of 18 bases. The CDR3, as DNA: TGCAGCGTTCTGACCGGGACCCAGGGGTCACCCCTCCACTTT. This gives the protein CSVLTGTQGSPLHF.

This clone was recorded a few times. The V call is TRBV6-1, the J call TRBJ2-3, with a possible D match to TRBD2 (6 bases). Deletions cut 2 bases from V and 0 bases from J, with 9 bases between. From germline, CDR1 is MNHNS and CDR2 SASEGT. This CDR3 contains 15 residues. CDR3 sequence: CASSEPGGSTDTQYF. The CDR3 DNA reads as TGTGCCAGCAGTGAACCTGGGGGGAGCACAGATACGCAGTATTTT.

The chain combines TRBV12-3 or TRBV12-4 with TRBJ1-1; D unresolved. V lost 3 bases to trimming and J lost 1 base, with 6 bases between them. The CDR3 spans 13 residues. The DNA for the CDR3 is TGTGCCAGCAGTTTTTCAGGGAACACTGAAGCTTTCTTT. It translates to CASSFSGNTEAFF.

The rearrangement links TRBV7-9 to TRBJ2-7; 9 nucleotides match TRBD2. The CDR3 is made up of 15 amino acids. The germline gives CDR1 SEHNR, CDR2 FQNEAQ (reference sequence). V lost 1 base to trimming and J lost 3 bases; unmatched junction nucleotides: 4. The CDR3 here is CASSLVASGNYEQYF. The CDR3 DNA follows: TGTGCCAGCAGCTTAGTTGCTAGCGGGAACTACGAGCAGTACTTC.

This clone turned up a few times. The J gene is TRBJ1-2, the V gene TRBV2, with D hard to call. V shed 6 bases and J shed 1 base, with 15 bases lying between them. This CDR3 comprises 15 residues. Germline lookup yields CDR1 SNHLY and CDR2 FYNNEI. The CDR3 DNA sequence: TGTGCCAGCAGGCCTAATCGGAGCAATAACTATGGCTACACCTTC. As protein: CASRPNRSNNYGYTF.

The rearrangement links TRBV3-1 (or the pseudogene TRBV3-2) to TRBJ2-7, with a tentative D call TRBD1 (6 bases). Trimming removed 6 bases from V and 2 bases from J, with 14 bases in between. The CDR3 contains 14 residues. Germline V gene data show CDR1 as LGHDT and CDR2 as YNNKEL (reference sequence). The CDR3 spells CASRSSTGPYEQYF. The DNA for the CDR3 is TGTGCCAGCAGGTCTTCGACAGGACCCTACGAGCAGTACTTC.

This chain's CDR3 is CASSIVGAGFSYNEQFF. The DNA for the CDR3 is TGTGCCAGTAGTATAGTAGGTGCGGGCTTCTCCTACAATGAGCAGTTCTTC. The rearrangement links TRBV19 to TRBJ2-1; TRBD2 is a possible D gene (5 bases). V lost 1 base and J lost 0, with 13 bases in between. Germline CDR1 reads LNHDA; CDR2 reads SQIVND (reference sequence). This CDR3 comprises 17 residues.

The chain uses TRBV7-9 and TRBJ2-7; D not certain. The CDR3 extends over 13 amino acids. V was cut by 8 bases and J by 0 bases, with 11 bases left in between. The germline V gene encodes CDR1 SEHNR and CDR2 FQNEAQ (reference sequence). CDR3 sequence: CASVRASSYEQYF. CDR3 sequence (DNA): TGTGCCAGCGTCCGAGCGTCCTCCTACGAGCAGTACTTC.

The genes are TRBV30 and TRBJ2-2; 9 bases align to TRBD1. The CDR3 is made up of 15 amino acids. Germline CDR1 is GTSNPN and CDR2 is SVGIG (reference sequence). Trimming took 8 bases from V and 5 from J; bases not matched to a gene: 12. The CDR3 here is CARQKYRGRTGELFF. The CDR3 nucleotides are TGTGCCAGACAAAAATACAGGGGGCGAACCGGGGAGCTGTTTTTT.

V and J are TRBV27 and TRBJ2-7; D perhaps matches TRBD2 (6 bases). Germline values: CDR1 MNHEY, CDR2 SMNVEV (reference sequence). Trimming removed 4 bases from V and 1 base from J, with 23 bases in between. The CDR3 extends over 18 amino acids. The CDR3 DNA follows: TGTGCCAGCAGTTCCCGACAGCGCGGGGTAGGCCCGTCCTACGAGCAGTACTTC. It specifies CASSSRQRGVGPSYEQYF.

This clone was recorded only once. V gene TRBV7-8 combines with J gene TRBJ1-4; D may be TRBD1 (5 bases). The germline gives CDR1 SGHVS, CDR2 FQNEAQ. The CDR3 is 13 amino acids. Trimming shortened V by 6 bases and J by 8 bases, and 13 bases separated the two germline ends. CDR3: CASRSGTDEKLFF. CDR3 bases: TGTGCCAGCAGATCCGGGACTGACGAAAAACTGTTTTTT.